The 4 T cell receptor beta chains presented below share a single source sample, sequenced in a study of CD8 T cells in Susac syndrome (dated by TCRdb to between 2018 and 2021). Receptors were amplified or captured by the immunoSEQ multiplex PCR assay. RNA was extracted using the RNeasy kit, and roughly 0.45 to 1 ug of the RNA was reverse transcribed with random hexamers. TCRdb ran its own pipeline on the public reads, namely fastp trimming at Q25 and MiXCR clone calling, and kept in-frame beta chains. Each CDR3 protein appears once, grouped with its most common genes and DNA. Across this sample there are 200,000 or so distinct CDR3 sequences, with about 94% seen only once. Approximately 0.098% of the sample is taken by the ten largest. The sample was CD4+ T cells from PBMCs. All receptors derive from a human donor with Susac syndrome.

The V and J genes are TRBV20-1 and TRBJ2-1; 11 bases fit TRBD2. Trimming cost V 6 bases and J 8 bases; bases outside gene matches: 9. The CDR3 consists of 14 residues. Germline V lookup: CDR1 DFQATT, CDR2 SNEGSKA (reference sequence). CDR3 residues: CSAPISGGAYEQFF. CDR3 DNA sequence: TGCAGTGCCCCAATTAGCGGGGGGGCCTATGAGCAGTTCTTC.

This chain connects TRBV29-1 to TRBJ2-2, with D uncertain. The CDR3 spans 13 residues. Germline V gene data show CDR1 as SQVTM and CDR2 as ANQGSEA. Trimming pared 6 bases from V and 7 bases from J, leaving 15 bases between. The CDR3 sequence is CSVSDTYLGELFF. CDR3 in DNA: TGCAGCGTCTCAGACACTTACCTCGGGGAGCTGTTTTTT.

For this clonotype: The CDR3 end shows no conserved phenylalanine or tryptophan, and so a read error is likely. The chain has TRBV30 and TRBJ2-5; 15 nucleotides match TRBD2. The CDR3 length is 15 residues. Unmatched junction bases numbered 8, after V lost 7 bases and J lost 5 bases. The germline V gene encodes CDR1 GTSNPN and CDR2 SVGIG (reference sequence). The CDR3, as DNA: TGTGCCTCTGGGACTAGCGGGGGGTCGGCGGAGACCCAGTACCTC. Its translation: CASGTSGGSAETQYL.

The chain employs TRBV20-1 and TRBJ1-1, with D tentatively TRBD1 (5 bases). Germline V CDR1 and CDR2: DFQATT, SNEGSKA (reference sequence). Trimming pared 2 bases from V and 0 bases from J, leaving 10 bases between. The CDR3 consists of 14 residues. CDR3 sequence reads: CSARQGPMNTEAFF. DNA of the CDR3: TGCAGTGCTAGACAGGGACCAATGAACACTGAAGCTTTCTTT.